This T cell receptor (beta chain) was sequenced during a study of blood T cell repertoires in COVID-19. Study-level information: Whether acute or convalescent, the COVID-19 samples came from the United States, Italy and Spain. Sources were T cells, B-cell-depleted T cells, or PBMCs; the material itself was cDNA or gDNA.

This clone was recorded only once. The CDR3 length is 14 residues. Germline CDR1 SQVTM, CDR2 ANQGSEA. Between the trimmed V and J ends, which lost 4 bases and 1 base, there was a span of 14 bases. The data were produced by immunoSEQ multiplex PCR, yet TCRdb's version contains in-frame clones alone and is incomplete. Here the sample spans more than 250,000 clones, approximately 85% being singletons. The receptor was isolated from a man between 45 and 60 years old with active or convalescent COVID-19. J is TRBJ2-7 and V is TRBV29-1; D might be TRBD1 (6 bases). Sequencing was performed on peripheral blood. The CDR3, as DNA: TGCAGCGTTGTTGTCAGGGGCAATTCCTACGAGCAGTACTTC. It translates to CSVVVRGNSYEQYF.